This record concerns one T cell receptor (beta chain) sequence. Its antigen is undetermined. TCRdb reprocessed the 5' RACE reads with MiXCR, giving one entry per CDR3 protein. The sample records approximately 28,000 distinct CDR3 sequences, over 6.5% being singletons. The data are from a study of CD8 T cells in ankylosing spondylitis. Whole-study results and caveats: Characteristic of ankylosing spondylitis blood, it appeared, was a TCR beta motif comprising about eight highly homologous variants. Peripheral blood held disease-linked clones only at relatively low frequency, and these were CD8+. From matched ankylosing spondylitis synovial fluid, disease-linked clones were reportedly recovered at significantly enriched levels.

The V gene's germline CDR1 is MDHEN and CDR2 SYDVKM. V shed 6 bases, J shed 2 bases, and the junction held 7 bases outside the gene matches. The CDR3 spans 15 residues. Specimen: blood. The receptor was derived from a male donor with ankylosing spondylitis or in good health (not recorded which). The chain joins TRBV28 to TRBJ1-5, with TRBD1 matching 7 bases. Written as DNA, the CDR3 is TGTGCCAGCAGCGACAGGGTTGCGGGCAATCAGCCCCAGCATTTT. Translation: CASSDRVAGNQPQHF.